Below, 5 T cell receptor beta chains from the same sample are listed, as sequenced in a study of post-analysis software for immune sequencing data. Study-level findings and limits: About 5 TRBV segments (TRBV5-6, TRBV5-1 and TRBV20-1 among them) occurred more frequently in patients than in controls.

Their antigen targets remain unknown. cDNA libraries of TCR beta carried unique molecular identifiers. Each CDR3 protein gets one entry after TCRdb re-called the PCR reads with MiXCR. The sample includes 750,000 to 950,000 distinct CDR3 sequences, around 50% of them seen just once. Sequenced input: blood. These TCRs come from a girl aged 5 to 17 with multiple sclerosis.

In nucleotides, the CDR3 is TGTGCCAGCAGCTTGTCATGGGTGAGGGGGCCCGCGAAGACCCAGTACTTC. Translating gives CASSLSWVRGPAKTQYF. The genes are TRBV7-2 and TRBJ2-5, with 7 bases lining up with TRBD1. V trimming: 3 bases; J trimming: 6 bases; junction bases outside the gene matches: 16. This CDR3 spans 17 amino acids. CDR1 and CDR2 from the germline V gene are SGHTA and FQGNSA.

This sequence joins TRBV12-3 or TRBV12-4 and TRBJ1-2; possible D gene TRBD1, 6 bases. V was pared by 2 bases and J by 5 bases, with 9 bases between. The CDR3 is 13 residues long. CDR3 protein: CASSLSGQYGYTF. Written as DNA, the CDR3 is TGTGCCAGCAGTTTAAGTGGACAGTATGGCTACACCTTC.

This clonotype came up a few times. The V and J genes are TRBV29-1 and TRBJ1-2, with 7 bases that match TRBD1. Germline lookup yields CDR1 SQVTM and CDR2 ANQGSEA. V trimming: 0 bases; J trimming: 2 bases; junction bases outside the gene matches: 0. The CDR3 consists of 13 residues. In nucleotides, the CDR3 is TGCAGCGTTGAAGAGACAGGGAACTATGGCTACACCTTC. It codes for CSVEETGNYGYTF.

In its sample, this clonotype was seen once. The rearrangement uses TRBV11-2 and TRBJ2-1, with 8 bases that match TRBD2. The CDR3 is 15 residues long. The germline V gene has CDR1 SGHAT and CDR2 FQNNGV. V trimming: 0 bases; J trimming: 6 bases; junction bases outside the gene matches: 4. The CDR3 sequence: CASSLDAGGVNEQFF. Here the CDR3 DNA reads TGTGCCAGCAGCTTAGACGCGGGAGGAGTCAATGAGCAGTTCTTC.

J is TRBJ1-5 and V is TRBV12-3 or TRBV12-4, with D possibly being TRBD1 (5 bases). The CDR3 extends over 14 amino acids. V lost 4 bases to trimming and J lost 7 bases, with 14 bases between them. Written as DNA, the CDR3 is TGTGCCAGCAGTTCACAGGTAACACGGCAGCCCCAGCATTTT. Its protein product is CASSSQVTRQPQHF.